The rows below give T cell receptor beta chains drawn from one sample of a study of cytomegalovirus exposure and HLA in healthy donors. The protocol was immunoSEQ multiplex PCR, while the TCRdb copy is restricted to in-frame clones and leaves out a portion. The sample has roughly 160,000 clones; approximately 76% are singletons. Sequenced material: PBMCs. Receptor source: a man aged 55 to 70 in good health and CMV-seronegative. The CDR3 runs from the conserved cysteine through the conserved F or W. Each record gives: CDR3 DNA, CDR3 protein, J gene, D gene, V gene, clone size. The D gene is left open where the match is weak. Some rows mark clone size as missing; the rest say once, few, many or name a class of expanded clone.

cdr3_nt: TGTGCCAGCTCACCACCCCTGCGGAACGTTGTAACTGAAGCTTTCTTT; cdr3_aa: CASSPPLRNVVTEAFF; j_call: TRBJ1-1; d_call: -; v_call: TRBV18; clone_size: -
cdr3_nt: TGTGCCTGGAATAGGGGACGGGGGACCGGGGAGCTGTTTTTT; cdr3_aa: CAWNRGRGTGELFF; j_call: TRBJ2-2; d_call: -; v_call: TRBV30; clone_size: once
cdr3_nt: TGTGCCAGCAGCTTAACAGGGGGGGATGGCTACACCTTC; cdr3_aa: CASSLTGGDGYTF; j_call: TRBJ1-2; d_call: TRBD1; v_call: TRBV11-2; clone_size: few
cdr3_nt: TGTGCCAGCAGCAAAGTGAATCCGGGACAGTCGAACACCGGGGAGCTGTTTTTT; cdr3_aa: CASSKVNPGQSNTGELFF; j_call: TRBJ2-2; d_call: -; v_call: TRBV21-1; clone_size: -
cdr3_nt: TGTTCCAGCGGAGGGCGCCAAGAGACCCAGTACTTC; cdr3_aa: CSSGGRQETQYF; j_call: TRBJ2-5; d_call: -; v_call: TRBV7-9; clone_size: -
cdr3_nt: TGTGCCAGCAGCTCGGGGGGGACTGCTTACCAAGAGACCCAGTACTTC; cdr3_aa: CASSSGGTAYQETQYF; j_call: TRBJ2-5; d_call: TRBD2; v_call: TRBV7-2; clone_size: -
cdr3_nt: TGTGCCAGCAGCCCTCAGGGGGTGGCCCGAGAGACCCAGTACTTC; cdr3_aa: CASSPQGVARETQYF; j_call: TRBJ2-5; d_call: TRBD1; v_call: TRBV7-2; clone_size: -
cdr3_nt: TGTGCCAGCAGTCCGGACAGGGGGCAGGGTGAGCAGTTCTTC; cdr3_aa: CASSPDRGQGEQFF; j_call: TRBJ2-1; d_call: TRBD1; v_call: TRBV6-5; clone_size: -
cdr3_nt: TGCGCCAGCAGCCGGGACAGGGGGCAATACAATGAGCAGTTCTTC; cdr3_aa: CASSRDRGQYNEQFF; j_call: TRBJ2-1; d_call: TRBD1; v_call: TRBV4-3; clone_size: -
cdr3_nt: TGCAGCGTTGTGTCAGGGGCCGATCAGCCCCAGCATTTT; cdr3_aa: CSVVSGADQPQHF; j_call: TRBJ1-5; d_call: -; v_call: TRBV29-1; clone_size: -
cdr3_nt: TGCAGCGTTGGAGACAGGATGAACACCGGGGAGCTGTTTTTT; cdr3_aa: CSVGDRMNTGELFF; j_call: TRBJ2-2; d_call: -; v_call: TRBV29-1; clone_size: -